This TCR beta chain was obtained from a study of cytomegalovirus exposure and HLA in healthy donors. This CDR3 contains 14 residues. CDR1 and CDR2 (germline): SGHDT, YYEEEE. The PCR ran on 60 Vbeta and 13 Jbeta primers. The data were produced by immunoSEQ multiplex PCR, yet TCRdb's version contains in-frame clones alone and is incomplete. The listing contains 90,000 to 150,000 clones. Study-wide results and limits: Among the sequence variants, a highly shared cluster was likely an artifact of sequencing.

On this clone itself: The antigen remains undetermined.

The sequenced sample consisted of PBMCs. The chain combines TRBV5-6 with TRBJ2-5; 9 positions match TRBD1. Matching the DNA end better, TRBJ2-7 makes the J call doubtful. This TCR derives from a man younger than 30 in good health and CMV-seronegative. The CDR3 sequence: CASSPGTGNYEQYF. CDR3 nucleotide sequence: TGTGCCAGCAGCCCAGGGACAGGGAACTACGAGCAGTACTTC.